The clone carrying this T cell receptor (beta chain) turned up a few times. Its antigen is not known. These data originate in a study of neoadjuvant anti-PD-1 for oral cavity cancer. The V and J ends lost 8 bases and 8 bases respectively, with 10 bases between them. The length of the CDR3 is 11 residues. From germline, CDR1 is WSHSY and CDR2 SAAADI. Sequencing was performed with immunoSEQ multiplex PCR; in TCRdb, only in-frame clones are kept and a portion is missing. This sample has about 14,000 clones; around 60% occur once, and the top ten carry around 3.2%. Overall study results and limits: Treg/Th17 ratio rose with pretreatment blood and fell with post-treatment tumor TCRbeta clonality.

V usage is TRBV10-2 and J usage is TRBJ2-1; D uncertain. Sample: PBMCs, taken before nivolumab (anti-PD-1) treatment. The clonotype comes from a person aged 35-79 years with oral cavity squamous cell carcinoma. This CDR3 reads CASLSVDEQFF. The CDR3 nucleotides are TGCGCCAGCCTGAGCGTCGATGAGCAGTTCTTC.